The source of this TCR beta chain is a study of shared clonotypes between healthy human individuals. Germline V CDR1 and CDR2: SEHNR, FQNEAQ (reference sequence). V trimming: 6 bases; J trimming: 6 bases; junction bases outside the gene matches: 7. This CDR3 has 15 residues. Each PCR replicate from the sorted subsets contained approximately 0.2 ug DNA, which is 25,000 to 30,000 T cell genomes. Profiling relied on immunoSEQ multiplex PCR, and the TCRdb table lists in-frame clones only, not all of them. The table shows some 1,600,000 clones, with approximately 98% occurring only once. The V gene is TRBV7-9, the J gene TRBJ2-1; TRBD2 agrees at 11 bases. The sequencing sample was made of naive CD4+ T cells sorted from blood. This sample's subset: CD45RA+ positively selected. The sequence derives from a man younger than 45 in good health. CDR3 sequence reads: CASSIAGGPFNEQFF. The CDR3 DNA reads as TGTGCCAGCAGTATAGCGGGAGGGCCTTTCAATGAGCAGTTCTTC.